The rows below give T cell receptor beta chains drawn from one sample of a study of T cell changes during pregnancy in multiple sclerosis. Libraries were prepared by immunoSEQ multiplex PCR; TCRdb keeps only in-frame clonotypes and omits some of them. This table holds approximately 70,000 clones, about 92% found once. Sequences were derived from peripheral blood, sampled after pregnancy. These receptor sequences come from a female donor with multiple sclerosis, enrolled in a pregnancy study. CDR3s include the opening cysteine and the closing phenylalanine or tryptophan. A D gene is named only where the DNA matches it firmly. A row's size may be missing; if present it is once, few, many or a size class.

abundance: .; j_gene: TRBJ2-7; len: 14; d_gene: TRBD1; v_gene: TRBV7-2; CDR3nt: TGTGCCAGCAGCTCCGGGACAGGGGAGCTCGAGCAGTACTTC; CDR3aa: CASSSGTGELEQYF
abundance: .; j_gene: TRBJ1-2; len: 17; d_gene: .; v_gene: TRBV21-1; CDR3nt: TGTGCCAGCAGCAAAGCAGGACAGAAAGCCGCTAACTATGGCTACACCTTC; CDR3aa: CASSKAGQKAANYGYTF
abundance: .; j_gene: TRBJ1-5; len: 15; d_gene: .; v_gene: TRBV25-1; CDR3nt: TGTGCCAGCGGGACTTCGGGGGGGGGTAATCAGCCCCAGCATTTT; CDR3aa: CASGTSGGGNQPQHF
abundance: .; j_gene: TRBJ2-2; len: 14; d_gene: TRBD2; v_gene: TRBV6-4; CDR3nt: TGTGCCAGCAGTAGCGGGACCGTCACCGGGGAGCTGTTTTTT; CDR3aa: CASSSGTVTGELFF
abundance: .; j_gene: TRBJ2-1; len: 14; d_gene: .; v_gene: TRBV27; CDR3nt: TGTGCCAGCAGTCCCACTAGCTGGGCGGCAGAGCAGTTCTTC; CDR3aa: CASSPTSWAAEQFF
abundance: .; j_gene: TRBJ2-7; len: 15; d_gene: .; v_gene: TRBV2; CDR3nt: TGTGCCAGCAGTAGGCGACAGTCTGCCTCCTACGAGCAGTACTTC; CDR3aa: CASSRRQSASYEQYF
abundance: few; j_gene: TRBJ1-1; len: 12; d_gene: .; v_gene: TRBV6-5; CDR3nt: TGTGCCAGCAGTGGGGGGTACACTGAAGCTTTCTTT; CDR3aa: CASSGGYTEAFF
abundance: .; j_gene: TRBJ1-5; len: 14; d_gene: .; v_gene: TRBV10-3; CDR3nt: TGTGCCATCAGTGAGTCCACAGCTAATCAGCCCCAGCATTTT; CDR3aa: CAISESTANQPQHF
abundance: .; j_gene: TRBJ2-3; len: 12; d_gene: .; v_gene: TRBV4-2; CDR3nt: TGTGCCAGCAGCCCGGAGGCAGATACGCAGTATTTT; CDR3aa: CASSPEADTQYF
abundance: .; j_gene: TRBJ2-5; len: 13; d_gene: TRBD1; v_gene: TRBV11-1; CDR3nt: TGTGCCAGCAGCCGGACAGGGAAAGAGACCCAGTACTTC; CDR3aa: CASSRTGKETQYF